A selection of T cell receptor beta chains follows, all from one sample in a study of shared clonotypes between healthy human individuals. This table comes from immunoSEQ multiplex PCR, and its TCRdb copy is limited to in-frame clones, with some not included. The sample holds about 2 million clones, about 95% seen once. The sample was naive CD8+ T cells sorted from blood. These receptors were collected from a man younger than 30 in good health. Each CDR3 is given without its conserved first and last residue. Each record gives: CDR3 protein, clone size, J gene, V gene. Only some rows state a clone size, as once, few, many or a class for expanded clones.

ASSSGLGVGDTQY	NA	TRBJ2-3	TRBV7-8
ASSLGLDWTEAF	once	TRBJ1-1	TRBV11-2
AWSVLPMDSYNEQF	once	TRBJ2-1	TRBV30
ASSKGGNSPLH	NA	TRBJ1-6	TRBV11-3
ASSNHPSGRGYEQY	NA	TRBJ2-7	TRBV12-1
ASSLGRSSYEQY	NA	TRBJ2-7	TRBV27
ASSSGLAGANEQF	once	TRBJ2-1	TRBV5-4
AWRYTGVYEQY	NA	TRBJ2-7	TRBV30
ASSPFRLAGTDTQY	NA	TRBJ2-3	TRBV27
ASSPILGLNTGELF	NA	TRBJ2-2	TRBV27
AWSERGGDEQY	NA	TRBJ2-7	TRBV30
ASSLAHDYNEQF	NA	TRBJ2-1	TRBV5-1
ASSPRETYNEQF	NA	TRBJ2-1	TRBV4-2
ASSPTGSSSYNEQF	NA	TRBJ2-1	TRBV7-9
ASSSSFYRGSPYEQY	once	TRBJ2-7	TRBV28
ASLRGSEQY	NA	TRBJ2-5	TRBV2